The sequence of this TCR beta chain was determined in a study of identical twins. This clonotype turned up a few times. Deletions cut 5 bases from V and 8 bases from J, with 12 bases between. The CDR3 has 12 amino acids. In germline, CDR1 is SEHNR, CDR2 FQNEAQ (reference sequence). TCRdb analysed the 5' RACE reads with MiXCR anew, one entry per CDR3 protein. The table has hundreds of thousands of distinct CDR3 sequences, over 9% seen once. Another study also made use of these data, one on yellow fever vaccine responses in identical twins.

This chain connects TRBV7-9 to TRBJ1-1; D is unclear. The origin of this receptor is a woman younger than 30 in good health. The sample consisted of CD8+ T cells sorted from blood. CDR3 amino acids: CASSLTQGEAFF. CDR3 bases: TGTGCCAGCAGCCTCACACAAGGGGAAGCTTTCTTT.